The clone carrying this TCR beta chain occurred a few times. Its antigen remains unknown. This record belongs to a study of tumour-infiltrating T cells in Burkitt lymphoma. Study-wide context: All epidemiological Burkitt lymphoma subtypes were represented in the cohort. Productive clonality predicted overall and progression-free survival.

Only in-frame clones appear in the TCRdb table, and some are missing; sequencing was by immunoSEQ multiplex PCR. The sample has some 1,300 clones, 10% to 15% seen once. Per the germline V gene, CDR1 is MDHEN and CDR2 is SYDVKM. The CDR3 covers 14 residues. Unmatched junction bases numbered 6, after V lost 6 bases and J lost 7 bases. Study-level results: Several public clonotypes were shared across many Burkitt lymphoma patients.

The sequencing sample was made of tumor tissue. This sequence was found in a human donor with Burkitt lymphoma. The chain employs TRBV28 and TRBJ1-6; 7 positions match TRBD1. CDR3 nucleotide sequence: TGTGCCAGCAGGCGGGACAGCATCAATTCACCCCTCCACTTT. Encoded protein: CASRRDSINSPLHF.